One and the same sample provided the 16 T cell receptor beta chains below, sequenced in a study of vaccination effects on CD4 cells after COVID-19 (dated by TCRdb to 2021 to 2024). Antigens of these TCRs are unknown. Library preparation was by the immunoSEQ multiplex PCR assay. TCRdb re-hosts the immuneACCESS table, in-frame sequences only. Its copies lack some clones; in the studies checked, an unresolved V gene accounts for under half of them, and the cause for the rest is not known. Counted in this sample were over 45,000 clones; more than 60% of them appeared once. The ten largest clonotypes hold 15% to 20% of the sample. In the ViraFEST assay, PBMC were stimulated with viral peptide pools, and antigen-specific CD4+ T cell clonotypes were then identified by expansion using TCR sequencing. After more than nine days of culture, CD4+ T cells were isolated with the EasySep CD4+ T cell isolation kit. None of the healthy vaccine recipients had a prior SARS-CoV-2 infection, which was confirmed by nucleocapsid antibody tests that came back negative both before and after vaccination.

The sample here was CD4+ T cells from PBMCs cultured with SARS-CoV-2 spike peptides, taken before COVID-19 vaccination. This specimen's cell subset or site label, interpreted: SARS-CoV-2 spike overlapping peptide pool stimulation. The receptors come from a human donor who received a COVID-19 vaccine.

This clone was recorded at least ten times. V and J are TRBV4-1 and TRBJ1-5, with 8 bases matching TRBD1. V lost 0 bases to trimming and J lost 4 bases; unmatched junction nucleotides: 8. This CDR3 comprises 17 residues. Germline assignment: CDR1 MGHRA and CDR2 YSYEKL. In DNA, the CDR3 is TGCGCCAGCAGCCAAGATGGGGGCAGGGGGCGAAATCAGCCCCAGCATTTT. It codes for CASSQDGGRGRNQPQHF.

This clone was recorded only once. The gene calls are TRBV12-3 or TRBV12-4 and TRBJ1-2, with TRBD1 identical over 7 bases. Trimming cost V 6 bases and J 6 bases; bases outside gene matches: 7. This CDR3 contains 13 residues. For the CDR3, the DNA is TGTGCCAGCAGACGACAGGGTTCGGATGGCTACACCTTC. Translated, it gives CASRRQGSDGYTF.

As to this clone: At one boundary the junction diverges from the germline segment, which might be a read error. This rearrangement joins TRBV2 to TRBJ2-3, with TRBD1 matching 7 bases. There are 12 residues in the CDR3. In germline, CDR1 is SNHLY, CDR2 FYNNEI. The CDR3 DNA follows: TGTGCCAGCAGTGAAGACATATCGGGGACAGCCTTT. Translated, it gives CASSEDISGTAF.

This clone has more than one count but fewer than ten. The chain combines TRBV27 with TRBJ1-1; 7 nucleotides line up with TRBD1. J was trimmed by 5 bases and V by 3 bases; bases with no gene match: 6. Germline V gives CDR1 MNHEY, CDR2 SMNVEV (reference sequence). The CDR3 runs 14 residues. CDR3 nucleotides: TGTGCCAGCAGTTTTAGACAGGGAAGGACTGAAGCTTTCTTT. Residues: CASSFRQGRTEAFF.

This clone has only one observation. J is TRBJ2-5 and V is TRBV28, with 10 bases matching TRBD1. Germline V gene lookup returns CDR1 MDHEN and CDR2 SYDVKM. The CDR3 runs to 13 residues. Trimming took 6 bases from V and 7 from J; bases not matched to a gene: 5. The CDR3 bases are TGTGCCAGCAGCCGACAGGGGGCTGTGACCCAGTACTTC. Amino acid sequence: CASSRQGAVTQYF.

V usage is TRBV11-2 and J usage is TRBJ2-1, with 7 nucleotides matching TRBD1. V lost 4 bases, J lost 9 bases, and 6 bases stayed unmatched. The germline CDR1 and CDR2 sequences are SGHAT and FQNNGV. The CDR3 is 13 amino acids. The CDR3 loop is CASSYHRGTEQFF. CDR3 coding DNA: TGTGCCAGCAGCTACCACAGGGGAACTGAGCAGTTCTTC.

The chain employs TRBV6-6 and TRBJ1-3, with 9 nucleotides matching TRBD1. The ends lost 6 bases at V and 2 bases at J; junction bases unmatched: 20. Germline CDR1 reads MNHNY; CDR2 reads SVGAGI (reference sequence). The length of the CDR3 is 20 residues. The CDR3 loop reads CASSPGQGKFLSRPGNTIYF. The CDR3 DNA follows: TGTGCCAGCAGCCCCGGACAGGGGAAGTTTTTATCTCGCCCTGGAAACACCATATATTTT.

This chain connects TRBV18 to TRBJ1-4, with a possible D match to TRBD1 (5 bases). V was cut by 4 bases and J by 4 bases, with 16 bases left in between. Germline V gives CDR1 KGHSH, CDR2 LQKENI. CDR3 length: 16 amino acids. The CDR3 protein is CASSLSPGRINEKLFF. Written as DNA, the CDR3 is TGTGCCAGCTCACTCTCGCCGGGACGGATTAATGAAAAACTGTTTTTT.

The chain recombines TRBV3-1 (or the pseudogene TRBV3-2) with TRBJ1-4; TRBD1 might be the D (6 bases). Trimming removed 4 bases from V and 4 bases from J, with 13 bases in between. This CDR3 comprises 15 residues. Germline assignment: CDR1 LGHDT and CDR2 YNNKEL (reference sequence). Here the CDR3 reads CASSLMTGSNEKLFF. Written as DNA, the CDR3 is TGTGCCAGCAGCCTCATGACAGGAAGTAATGAAAAACTGTTTTTT.

The chain employs TRBV4-3 and TRBJ1-5; D not certain. The CDR3 loop spans 13 amino acids. Germline CDR1 and CDR2: LGHNA and YSLEER. Trimming shortened V by 2 bases and J by 7 bases, and 9 bases separated the two germline ends. The CDR3 here is CASSQRNGQPQHF. CDR3 coding DNA: TGCGCCAGCAGCCAACGAAACGGGCAGCCCCAGCATTTT.

This chain links TRBV6-5 with TRBJ1-4, with no clear D. The CDR3 spans 13 residues. CDR1 MNHEY and CDR2 SVGAGI come from the germline V gene. V dropped 6 bases and J dropped 3 bases, with 8 bases sitting between them. CDR3: CASRATSNEKLFF. Here the CDR3 DNA reads TGTGCCAGCAGGGCAACATCTAATGAAAAACTGTTTTTT.

This chain connects TRBV6-4 to TRBJ1-1; D may be TRBD1 (6 bases). This CDR3 region has 15 residues. The germline gives CDR1 MRHNA, CDR2 SNTAGT. The ends were cut back, 2 bases at V and 7 bases at J, with 17 bases in the middle. CDR3 sequence: CASSDPDRTPDEAFF. CDR3 sequence (DNA): TGTGCCAGCAGTGACCCGGACAGAACGCCAGATGAAGCTTTCTTT.

This clone was counted only a few times. The rearrangement joins TRBV18 to TRBJ1-2, with a weak D call TRBD1 (5 bases). The germline V gene encodes CDR1 KGHSH and CDR2 LQKENI. The V end lost 2 bases, the J end lost 0 bases, and 10 bases lay between the germline ends. The CDR3 totals 15 residues. CDR3 sequence reads: CASSPGAVANYGYTF. The CDR3 nucleotides are TGTGCCAGCTCACCAGGGGCAGTAGCTAACTATGGCTACACCTTC.

V is TRBV6-5 and J is TRBJ1-4; 7 bases align to TRBD1. The CDR3 extends over 13 amino acids. Per the germline V gene, CDR1 is MNHEY and CDR2 is SVGAGI. V gave up 6 bases and J gave up 5 bases; unmatched junction bases: 3. The CDR3 reads CASRTGLNEKLFF. The CDR3 DNA reads as TGTGCCAGCAGGACAGGGTTAAATGAAAAACTGTTTTTT.

This clone showed up just a few times. The rearrangement uses TRBV4-2 and TRBJ2-2; D possibly corresponds to TRBD2 (6 bases). Trimming took off 4 bases at V and 0 bases at J, with 6 bases between the two ends. CDR1 and CDR2 (germline): LGHNA, YNFKEQ. The CDR3 contains 14 residues. As DNA, the CDR3 is TGTGCCAGCAGCCGACTAGCGAACACCGGGGAGCTGTTTTTT. Residues: CASSRLANTGELFF.

The chain recombines TRBV19 with TRBJ1-5; the match to TRBD1 covers 7 bases. CDR1 and CDR2 (germline): LNHDA, SQIVND (reference sequence). The CDR3 sequence is 16 residues long. The trim removed 5 bases at V and 5 bases at J, leaving 12 bases unmatched. The CDR3 loop reads CASSALTGQLYQPQHF. In DNA, the CDR3 is TGTGCCAGTAGTGCCCTGACGGGACAGCTCTATCAGCCCCAGCATTTT. The whole variable domain, remainder taken from reference TRBV19 and TRBJ1-5, is DGGITQSPKYLFRKEGQNVTLSCEQNLNHDAMYWYRQDPGQGLRLIYYSQIVNDFQKGDIAEGYSVSREKKESFPLTVTSAQKNPTAFYLCASSALTGQLYQPQHFGDGTRLSIL.